These 10 T cell receptor beta chains originate from one sample sequenced in a study of PD-1 blockade in classical Hodgkin lymphoma. Assay: immunoSEQ multiplex PCR; the TCRdb copy retains only in-frame clones and omits some. The sample records roughly 48,000 clones, roughly 86% being singletons. Time point defined: cycle 4 day 1 (C4D1), after more than five weeks of nivolumab. The patients all showed relapse after autologous stem cell transplantation, while their brentuximab vedotin exposure varied. This specimen consisted of peripheral blood mononuclear cells (PBMCs), obtained before the fourth cycle of nivolumab. Receptors were obtained from a human donor with classical Hodgkin lymphoma.

The chain employs TRBV6-1 and TRBJ2-7, with unresolved D. Germline assignment: CDR1 MNHNS and CDR2 SASEGT. The V and J ends lost 6 bases and 2 bases respectively, with 8 bases between them. The CDR3 covers 12 residues. The CDR3 DNA is TGTGCCAGCAGGGCTATCGCCTACGAGCAGTACTTC. Translated, it gives CASRAIAYEQYF.

This sequence joins TRBV27 and TRBJ2-7; D may be TRBD2 (6 bases). V gave up 0 bases and J gave up 5 bases, with 14 bases separating them. The CDR3 totals 15 residues. Germline lookup yields CDR1 MNHEY and CDR2 SMNVEV (reference sequence). The CDR3 DNA sequence: TGTGCCAGCAGTTTATCGAGGGGTGCGGGGAACGAGCAGTACTTC. Its protein product is CASSLSRGAGNEQYF.

V usage is TRBV15 and J usage is TRBJ2-1; 12 nucleotides align to TRBD2. The CDR3 runs to 15 residues. CDR1 LNHNV and CDR2 YYDKDF come from the germline V gene (reference sequence). J was trimmed by 7 bases and V by 4 bases; bases with no gene match: 5. The CDR3 region is CATSTRLAGENEQFF. The CDR3 coding sequence is TGTGCCACCAGCACTCGACTAGCGGGGGAGAATGAGCAGTTCTTC.

The gene calls are TRBV27 and TRBJ1-2, with 9 bases fitting TRBD1. The V gene end was trimmed by 5 bases and the J gene end by 5 bases; junction bases not matched to a gene: 3. CDR3 length: 13 residues. Germline V gives CDR1 MNHEY, CDR2 SMNVEV (reference sequence). CDR3 amino acids: CASSGDRAYGYTF. CDR3 coding DNA: TGTGCCAGCAGTGGGGACAGGGCTTATGGCTACACCTTC.

The J gene is TRBJ2-5, the V gene TRBV19; 12 bases map to TRBD2. Germline V gene lookup returns CDR1 LNHDA and CDR2 SQIVND (reference sequence). The CDR3 loop spans 15 amino acids. V dropped 5 bases and J dropped 5; count of bases not matched to a gene: 6. CDR3 in DNA: TGTGCCAGTAGTCGCGGACTAGCGGGATCCGAGACCCAGTACTTC. Translation gives CASSRGLAGSETQYF.

The chain recombines TRBV7-8 with TRBJ1-2; D might be TRBD1 (5 bases). The CDR3 is made up of 14 amino acids. Germline CDR1 reads SGHVS; CDR2 reads FQNEAQ. Trimming cost V 5 bases and J 5 bases, with 15 bases left between them. CDR3 loop: CASSTRDGTYGYTF. The CDR3 region has the DNA TGTGCCAGCAGCACCCGGGACGGAACGTATGGCTACACCTTC. Full variable domain (missing parts from reference TRBV7-8 and TRBJ1-2): GAGVSQSPRYKVAKRGQDVALRCDPISGHVSLFWYQQALGQGPEFLTYFQNEAQLDKSGLPSDRFFAERPEGSVSTLKIQRTQQEDSAVYLCASSTRDGTYGYTFGSGTRLTVV.

The rearrangement joins TRBV4-3 to TRBJ2-2; no firm D call. This CDR3 is 16 amino acids long. Trimming cost V 2 bases and J 2 bases, with 12 bases left between them. Per the germline V gene, CDR1 is LGHNA and CDR2 is YSLEER. The chain's CDR3 is CASSQSSGLNTGELFF. The CDR3 nucleotides read TGCGCCAGCAGCCAATCTAGTGGCCTAAACACCGGGGAGCTGTTTTTT.

This clone appeared once. The chain links TRBV4-3 to TRBJ1-6; D is undetermined. The CDR3 length is 18 residues. V gave up 0 bases and J gave up 0 bases, with 12 bases separating them. Germline V gives CDR1 LGHNA, CDR2 YSLEER. This CDR3 reads CASSQDIGDSSYNSPLHF. The CDR3 nucleotides read TGCGCCAGCAGCCAAGATATCGGGGATAGCTCCTATAATTCACCCCTCCACTTT.

The chain is built from TRBV19 and TRBJ1-5, with TRBD1 matching 9 bases. There are 16 residues in the CDR3. CDR1 LNHDA and CDR2 SQIVND come from the germline V gene (reference sequence). Trimming removed 5 bases from V and 6 bases from J; junction bases left unmatched: 11. CDR3 residues: CASSPIGTGWVQPQHF. The CDR3 coding sequence is TGTGCCAGTAGTCCCATTGGGACAGGGTGGGTTCAGCCCCAGCATTTT.

The chain combines TRBV29-1 with TRBJ1-4; TRBD1 might be the D (5 bases). Deletions cut 4 bases from V and 1 base from J, with 19 bases between. CDR1 is SQVTM, CDR2 ANQGSEA, per germline. The CDR3 length is 17 residues. CDR3 loop: CSVGSGGTKGTNEKLFF. DNA of the CDR3: TGCAGCGTTGGGTCTGGGGGGACTAAAGGAACTAATGAAAAACTGTTTTTT.